A selection of T cell receptor beta chains follows, all from one sample in a study of T cell responses to AZD1222 COVID-19 vaccine. Repertoires were generated with immunoSEQ multiplex PCR, while TCRdb's copy carries only in-frame clones and drops some. Among more than 100,000 clones listed, approximately 92% were seen once. The material was peripheral blood, obtained on day 0 of AZD1222 vaccination. The source is an adult in good health. The CDR3 runs from the conserved cysteine through the conserved F or W. A D gene is named only where the DNA matches it firmly. Expanded clones are given a class, and other clones once, few, many or no size at all.

len: 14
j_gene: TRBJ2-7
v_gene: TRBV3-1/TRBV3-2
d_gene: TRBD2
abundance: NA
CDR3aa: CASSASGRDHEQYF
CDR3nt: TGTGCCAGCAGCGCAAGCGGGAGAGACCACGAGCAGTACTTC

len: 16
j_gene: TRBJ2-1
v_gene: TRBV9
d_gene: TRBD2
abundance: NA
CDR3aa: CASSVASGGAYNEQFF
CDR3nt: TGTGCCAGCAGCGTGGCTAGCGGGGGGGCCTACAATGAGCAGTTCTTC

len: 20
j_gene: TRBJ1-1
v_gene: TRBV16
d_gene: TRBD1
abundance: once
CDR3aa: CASSPNPGQGPNYLNTEAFF
CDR3nt: TGTGCCAGCAGCCCAAATCCGGGACAGGGGCCAAACTATCTGAACACTGAAGCTTTCTTT

len: 16
j_gene: TRBJ1-1
v_gene: TRBV4-3
d_gene: NA
abundance: NA
CDR3aa: CASSQWAGNANTEAFF
CDR3nt: TGCGCCAGCAGCCAATGGGCAGGGAACGCGAACACTGAAGCTTTCTTT

len: 15
j_gene: TRBJ1-4
v_gene: TRBV7-8
d_gene: NA
abundance: once
CDR3aa: CASSSPEGVGGKLFF
CDR3nt: TGTGCCAGCAGCTCCCCGGAGGGGGTAGGGGGAAAACTGTTTTTT

len: 13
j_gene: TRBJ2-7
v_gene: TRBV28
d_gene: TRBD1
abundance: NA
CDR3aa: CASLTGGGGEQYF
CDR3nt: TGTGCCAGCCTGACAGGGGGAGGGGGCGAGCAGTACTTC

len: 12
j_gene: TRBJ2-5
v_gene: TRBV12-3/TRBV12-4
d_gene: NA
abundance: NA
CDR3aa: CASGHREETQYF
CDR3nt: TGTGCCAGCGGCCACAGGGAAGAGACCCAGTACTTC

len: 12
j_gene: TRBJ1-1
v_gene: TRBV28
d_gene: NA
abundance: once
CDR3aa: CASNLPGGRAFF
CDR3nt: TGTGCCAGCAACCTCCCCGGGGGGCGGGCTTTCTTT

len: 13
j_gene: TRBJ2-3
v_gene: TRBV28
d_gene: TRBD1
abundance: NA
CDR3aa: CAIGGTGVYTQYF
CDR3nt: TGTGCCATCGGCGGGACAGGGGTTTATACGCAGTATTTT

len: 13
j_gene: TRBJ2-6
v_gene: TRBV7-2
d_gene: NA
abundance: once
CDR3aa: CASSPSGANVLTF
CDR3nt: TGTGCCAGCAGCCCGTCGGGGGCCAACGTCCTGACTTTC

len: 13
j_gene: TRBJ2-2
v_gene: TRBV28
d_gene: NA
abundance: NA
CDR3aa: CASSLAGTGELFF
CDR3nt: TGTGCCAGCAGTTTGGCTGGCACCGGGGAGCTGTTTTTT

len: 18
j_gene: TRBJ1-3
v_gene: TRBV14
d_gene: NA
abundance: few
CDR3aa: CASSQDLGSLLSGNTIYF
CDR3nt: TGTGCCAGCAGCCAAGATCTGGGGTCGCTGCTCTCTGGAAACACCATATATTTT

len: 15
j_gene: TRBJ2-7
v_gene: TRBV4-1
d_gene: TRBD1
abundance: NA
CDR3aa: CASSQGGQGNYEQYF
CDR3nt: TGCGCCAGCAGCCAAGGGGGACAGGGAAACTACGAGCAGTACTTC

len: 16
j_gene: TRBJ2-7
v_gene: TRBV27
d_gene: NA
abundance: once
CDR3aa: CASSLRGIGRSYEQYF
CDR3nt: TGTGCCAGCAGTTTACGGGGAATTGGTCGGTCCTACGAGCAGTACTTC

len: 14
j_gene: TRBJ1-2
v_gene: TRBV5-4
d_gene: NA
abundance: once
CDR3aa: CASSRRDGYYGYTF
CDR3nt: TGTGCCAGCAGCCGGAGGGACGGATACTATGGCTACACCTTC

len: 16
j_gene: TRBJ2-2
v_gene: TRBV5-8
d_gene: TRBD2
abundance: NA
CDR3aa: CASSLVLAGFTGELFF
CDR3nt: TGTGCCAGCAGTCTGGTACTAGCGGGCTTCACCGGGGAGCTGTTTTTT

len: 17
j_gene: TRBJ2-1
v_gene: TRBV15
d_gene: TRBD2
abundance: NA
CDR3aa: CATSRVFGLAGGNEQFF
CDR3nt: TGTGCCACCAGCAGAGTCTTCGGACTAGCGGGAGGGAATGAGCAGTTCTTC

len: 12
j_gene: TRBJ1-1
v_gene: TRBV5-6
d_gene: TRBD1
abundance: few
CDR3aa: CATGTGRTEAFF
CDR3nt: TGTGCCACCGGGACAGGGAGGACTGAAGCTTTCTTT

len: 14
j_gene: TRBJ2-7
v_gene: TRBV7-9
d_gene: TRBD1
abundance: NA
CDR3aa: CASITGTGSYEQYF
CDR3nt: TGTGCCAGCATTACCGGGACAGGGTCCTACGAGCAGTACTTC

len: 14
j_gene: TRBJ2-3
v_gene: TRBV13
d_gene: NA
abundance: NA
CDR3aa: CASSPSSGSDTQYF
CDR3nt: TGTGCCAGCAGCCCCTCGAGCGGGTCAGATACGCAGTATTTT

len: 13
j_gene: TRBJ1-5
v_gene: TRBV30
d_gene: NA
abundance: NA
CDR3aa: CAWSVDRNQPQHF
CDR3nt: TGTGCCTGGAGTGTAGACAGAAATCAGCCCCAGCATTTT

len: 14
j_gene: TRBJ1-6
v_gene: TRBV19
d_gene: NA
abundance: NA
CDR3aa: CASSTQEADSPLHF
CDR3nt: TGTGCCAGTAGTACACAGGAAGCCGATTCACCCCTCCACTTT

len: 14
j_gene: TRBJ2-7
v_gene: TRBV28
d_gene: NA
abundance: NA
CDR3aa: CASNRAGQSYEQYF
CDR3nt: TGTGCCAGCAACCGCGCGGGACAGTCCTACGAGCAGTACTTC

len: 16
j_gene: TRBJ2-3
v_gene: TRBV5-1
d_gene: TRBD1
abundance: NA
CDR3aa: CASSLASGTGGYTQYF
CDR3nt: TGCGCCAGCAGCTTGGCCTCTGGGACAGGGGGCTATACGCAGTATTTT

len: 16
j_gene: TRBJ2-7
v_gene: TRBV4-1
d_gene: NA
abundance: NA
CDR3aa: CASSQERTVPSGEQYF
CDR3nt: TGCGCCAGCAGCCAAGAGAGGACAGTGCCCTCGGGGGAGCAGTACTTC

len: 17
j_gene: TRBJ2-5
v_gene: TRBV5-1
d_gene: NA
abundance: once
CDR3aa: CASSFGSAIFQEETQYF
CDR3nt: TGCGCCAGCAGCTTTGGGAGCGCGATTTTTCAAGAAGAGACCCAGTACTTC

len: 15
j_gene: TRBJ1-5
v_gene: TRBV18
d_gene: NA
abundance: NA
CDR3aa: CANEGMGPDRQPQHF
CDR3nt: TGTGCTAACGAAGGTATGGGGCCAGATAGGCAGCCCCAGCATTTT

len: 14
j_gene: TRBJ1-1
v_gene: TRBV29-1
d_gene: TRBD1
abundance: few
CDR3aa: CSVEGGRGGTEAFF
CDR3nt: TGCAGCGTTGAAGGCGGCAGGGGGGGCACTGAAGCTTTCTTT

len: 15
j_gene: TRBJ1-5
v_gene: TRBV27
d_gene: NA
abundance: NA
CDR3aa: CASSPGTVINQPQHF
CDR3nt: TGTGCCAGCAGTCCCGGGACCGTAATCAATCAGCCCCAGCATTTT

len: 11
j_gene: TRBJ1-2
v_gene: TRBV12-3/TRBV12-4
d_gene: NA
abundance: NA
CDR3aa: CASISRGEHTF
CDR3nt: TGTGCCAGCATTTCCCGGGGGGAACACACCTTC

len: 15
j_gene: TRBJ2-1
v_gene: TRBV7-3
d_gene: NA
abundance: NA
CDR3aa: CASSLGGAPANEQFF
CDR3nt: TGTGCCAGCAGCTTAGGGGGGGCGCCGGCCAATGAGCAGTTCTTC

len: 17
j_gene: TRBJ2-7
v_gene: TRBV24-1
d_gene: TRBD2
abundance: once
CDR3aa: CATSTDTSGRGSDEQYF
CDR3nt: TGTGCCACCAGCACCGACACTAGCGGGAGAGGATCCGACGAGCAGTACTTC

len: 13
j_gene: TRBJ1-1
v_gene: TRBV30
d_gene: NA
abundance: few
CDR3aa: CAWSAKGNTEAFF
CDR3nt: TGTGCCTGGAGTGCCAAGGGGAACACTGAAGCTTTCTTT

len: 16
j_gene: TRBJ2-7
v_gene: TRBV5-4
d_gene: NA
abundance: NA
CDR3aa: CASSGGLLALGYEQYF
CDR3nt: TGTGCCAGCAGCGGGGGGCTATTAGCTCTCGGGTACGAGCAGTACTTC

len: 15
j_gene: TRBJ2-2
v_gene: TRBV19
d_gene: TRBD2
abundance: few
CDR3aa: CATTRVAGDPGELFF
CDR3nt: TGTGCCACAACGAGGGTAGCGGGAGATCCCGGGGAGCTGTTTTTT

len: 15
j_gene: TRBJ2-7
v_gene: TRBV27
d_gene: TRBD2
abundance: NA
CDR3aa: CASSWLAGNNYEQYF
CDR3nt: TGTGCCAGCAGTTGGCTAGCGGGAAACAACTACGAGCAGTACTTC

len: 14
j_gene: TRBJ1-2
v_gene: TRBV3-1/TRBV3-2
d_gene: NA
abundance: NA
CDR3aa: CASSQVGGVYGYTF
CDR3nt: TGTGCCAGCAGCCAAGTGGGGGGAGTCTATGGCTACACCTTC

len: 11
j_gene: TRBJ2-7
v_gene: TRBV20-1
d_gene: TRBD2
abundance: NA
CDR3aa: CSARDRASGWF
CDR3nt: TGCAGTGCTAGAGATAGGGCTAGCGGGTGGTTC

len: 13
j_gene: TRBJ2-7
v_gene: TRBV18
d_gene: NA
abundance: NA
CDR3aa: CASSPRVDYEQYF
CDR3nt: TGTGCCAGCTCACCACGGGTCGACTACGAGCAGTACTTC

len: 14
j_gene: TRBJ2-7
v_gene: TRBV10-3
d_gene: TRBD2
abundance: NA
CDR3aa: CAINQLAGGSEQYF
CDR3nt: TGTGCCATCAACCAACTAGCGGGAGGATCCGAGCAGTACTTC

len: 19
j_gene: TRBJ2-3
v_gene: TRBV4-1
d_gene: NA
abundance: few
CDR3aa: CASSQLTIVHGPTGDTQYF
CDR3nt: TGCGCCAGCAGCCAACTCACGATTGTCCACGGCCCTACAGGGGATACGCAGTATTTT

len: 15
j_gene: TRBJ2-5
v_gene: TRBV5-4
d_gene: NA
abundance: NA
CDR3aa: CASSSRTSLEETQYF
CDR3nt: TGTGCCAGCAGCTCCCGGACGAGCCTTGAAGAGACCCAGTACTTC